One and the same sample provided the 15 T cell receptor beta chains below, sequenced in a study of blood T cells in healthy people across ages. The second PCR ran roughly 7 to 12 cycles with a sample-barcoded 5' primer and J-beta primers. Each CDR3 protein is one row after TCRdb ran MiXCR on the 5' RACE reads. The sample contains about 640,000 distinct CDR3 sequences, around 41% of which appear only once. Sequencing was carried out using blood. These receptor sequences come from an elderly man in good health.

The sample holds a few counts of this clonotype. The chain employs TRBV3-1 and TRBJ2-5, with TRBD1 as a possible D gene (6 bases). Looked up from germline, CDR1 is LGHDT and CDR2 is YNNKEL (reference sequence). The CDR3 totals 15 residues. V lost 3 bases and J 4 bases, leaving 15 bases between the germline ends. CDR3 bases: TGTGCCAGCAGCCACCCTCTCGGCAGGGGAGAGACCCAGTACTTC. Encoded protein: CASSHPLGRGETQYF.

This chain links TRBV6-4 with TRBJ2-3; TRBD1 matches 7 bases. The V and J ends lost 3 bases and 5 bases, in that order; junction bases with no gene match: 5. CDR1 and CDR2 from the germline V gene are MRHNA and SNTAGT. This CDR3 has 14 residues. The DNA of the CDR3 is TGTGCCAGCAGTGAAGAGGGGGCCGGAGATACGCAGTATTTT. It yields the protein CASSEEGAGDTQYF.

This clonotype turned up a few times. The chain has TRBV29-1 and TRBJ2-3; TRBD2 is a possible D gene (5 bases). The CDR3 spans 15 residues. The germline V gene has CDR1 SQVTM and CDR2 ANQGSEA. The V and J ends lost 4 bases and 2 bases respectively, with 16 bases between them. The chain's CDR3 is CSVVGSRGITDTQYF. The CDR3 nucleotides read TGCAGCGTTGTGGGCAGTCGAGGGATCACAGATACGCAGTATTTT.

The CDR3 coding sequence is TGTGCCAGCAGTCCTTACCTGAGGGAGACCCAGTTCTTC. This translates into CASSPYLRETQFF. V usage is TRBV7-2 and J usage is TRBJ2-1; D may be TRBD2 (5 bases). V lost 6 bases, J lost 13 bases, and 19 bases lay in between. There are 13 residues in the CDR3. CDR1 and CDR2 (germline): SGHTA, FQGNSA.

On this clonotype: Germline and junction disagree at one end, which may indicate a read error. This sequence joins TRBV18 and TRBJ1-6; TRBD1 is a possible D gene (5 bases). CDR3 length: 14 amino acids. Looked up from germline, CDR1 is KGHSH and CDR2 is LQKENI. The CDR3 DNA is TGTGCCAGCTCACCAACCAGGGAAGGTTCACCCCCCCACTTT. Translating it yields CASSPTREGSPPHF. The full variable domain, with the rest looked up from reference TRBV18 and TRBJ1-6, is NAGVMQNPRHLVRRRGQEARLRCSPMKGHSHVYWYRQLPEEGLKFMVYLQKENIIDESGMPKERFSAEFPKEGPSILRIQQVVRGDSAAYFCASSPTREGSPPHFGNGTRLTVT.

This clonotype was counted once. V is TRBV11-2 and J is TRBJ2-1; tentatively, D is TRBD2 (6 bases). The last part of the DNA fits TRBJ2-7 better; the J call may be wrong. This CDR3 spans 16 amino acids. Germline CDR1 is SGHAT and CDR2 is FQNNGV. The CDR3 spells CASSGGDLGSYNEQYF. CDR3 DNA: TGTGCCAGCAGCGGCGGGGACTTGGGCTCCTACAATGAGCAGTACTTC.

The V and J genes are TRBV14 and TRBJ1-6, with D tentatively TRBD1 (6 bases). Germline lookup yields CDR1 SGHDN and CDR2 FVKESK. V lost 4 bases and J 7 bases, leaving 14 bases between the germline ends. CDR3 length: 15 amino acids. CDR3 sequence reads: CASSPIGGRNSPLHF. The CDR3 DNA reads as TGTGCCAGCAGCCCGATTGGGGGGCGGAATTCACCCCTCCACTTT.

V and J are TRBV6-5 and TRBJ2-7; maybe TRBD1 (7 bases). Trimming took off 5 bases at V and 2 bases at J, with 13 bases between the two ends. There are 14 residues in the CDR3. The V gene's germline CDR1 is MNHEY and CDR2 SVGAGI. CDR3 in DNA: TGTGCCAGCAGTGGCGGGACAGCACCCTACGAGCAGTACTTC. Amino acid sequence: CASSGGTAPYEQYF.

CDR3 region: CSARGQSTYEQYF. In DNA form, the CDR3 reads TGCAGTGCTCGGGGACAGTCGACCTACGAGCAGTACTTC. J is TRBJ2-1 and V is TRBV20-1; TRBD1 agrees at 7 bases. TRBJ2-7 matches the DNA end more closely, so the J call is doubtful. Looked up from germline, CDR1 is DFQATT and CDR2 is SNEGSKA (reference sequence). This CDR3 contains 13 residues.

The chain has TRBV4-1 and TRBJ1-2; 7 bases agree with TRBD1. Trimming cost V 0 bases and J 3 bases; bases outside gene matches: 7. The germline V gene encodes CDR1 MGHRA and CDR2 YSYEKL. This CDR3 has 16 amino acids. The CDR3 region has the DNA TGCGCCAGCAGCCAAGATGGAGACAGGGTCGACTATGGCTACACCTTC. Translated: CASSQDGDRVDYGYTF.

This clonotype has more than one count but fewer than ten. The rearrangement links TRBV4-1 to TRBJ2-5, with TRBD1 matching 8 bases. Germline V gene lookup returns CDR1 MGHRA and CDR2 YSYEKL. The CDR3 is 16 residues long. J was trimmed by 3 bases and V by 3 bases; bases with no gene match: 9. CDR3 in amino acids: CASSHGRETGEETQYF. The CDR3 nucleotides are TGCGCCAGCAGCCATGGCCGGGAGACAGGGGAAGAGACCCAGTACTTC.

This clonotype was counted a few times. V is TRBV20-1 and J is TRBJ1-6, with D possibly being TRBD1 (5 bases). Trimming stripped 1 base from V and 7 bases from J, with 14 bases between. Germline CDR1 is DFQATT and CDR2 is SNEGSKA (reference sequence). This CDR3 is 15 amino acids long. The CDR3 nucleotides read TGCAGTGCTAGAGTTCCAGGGAGACGAAATTCACCCCTCCACTTT. It specifies CSARVPGRRNSPLHF.

This clonotype has ten or more counts. The chain links TRBV20-1 to TRBJ2-7, with D possibly TRBD2 on 5 matching bases. CDR3 length: 14 residues. Trimming stripped 7 bases from V and 2 bases from J, with 18 bases between. Germline CDR1 DFQATT, CDR2 SNEGSKA (reference sequence). The CDR3: CSVLEGQYAYEQYF. CDR3 coding DNA: TGCAGTGTTTTAGAGGGCCAATATGCCTACGAGCAGTACTTC.

This chain joins TRBV7-3 and TRBJ2-1, with TRBD2 matching 11 bases. The CDR3 is made up of 15 amino acids. The junction had 8 bases not matched to a gene; V was cut back by 5 bases and J by 8 bases. Germline CDR1 SGHTA, CDR2 FQGTGA. This CDR3 reads CASSALAGGTDEQFF. Written as DNA, the CDR3 is TGTGCCAGCAGCGCCCTAGCGGGAGGAACGGATGAGCAGTTCTTC.

As concerns this clonotype: One end of the junction fails to match germline, which may point to a read error. This rearrangement joins TRBV28 to TRBJ2-5, with TRBD2 matching over 7 bases. The CDR3 is 14 residues long. Germline V gene lookup returns CDR1 MDHEN and CDR2 SYDVKM. Here the CDR3 DNA reads TGTGCCGGCAGCCAACCGGACCGGGGAGGGGTGCAGTACTTC. Translated, it gives CAGSQPDRGGVQYF.